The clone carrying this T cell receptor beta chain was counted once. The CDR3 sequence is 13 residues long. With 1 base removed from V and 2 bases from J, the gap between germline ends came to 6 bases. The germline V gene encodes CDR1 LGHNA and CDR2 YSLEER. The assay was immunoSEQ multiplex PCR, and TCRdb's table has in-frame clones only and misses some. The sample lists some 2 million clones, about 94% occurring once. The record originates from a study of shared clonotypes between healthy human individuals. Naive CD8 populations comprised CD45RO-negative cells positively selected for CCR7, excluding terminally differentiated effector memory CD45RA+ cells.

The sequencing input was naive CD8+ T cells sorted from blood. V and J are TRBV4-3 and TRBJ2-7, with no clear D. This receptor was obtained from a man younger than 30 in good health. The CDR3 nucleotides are TGCGCCAGCAGCCAAGGGGTACCCTACGAGCAGTACTTC. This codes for CASSQGVPYEQYF.